Following are 4 T cell receptor beta chains from one sample sequenced in a study of technical replicates of blood from several donors. Assay used: immunoSEQ multiplex PCR; TCRdb lists only in-frame clones, some missing. In the table there are about 75,000 clones, over 80% of which are singletons. Material for sequencing was T cells isolated from PBMCs. Every receptor here comes from a human donor in good health.

This clone appeared a single time. The genes are TRBV23-1 and TRBJ2-3; D perhaps matches TRBD2 (6 bases). TRBV23-1 is placed among ORFs of uncertain function. The ends were cut back, 2 bases at V and 2 bases at J, with 20 bases in the middle. This CDR3 spans 18 amino acids. The CDR3 protein is CASSQKRGSLVHTDTQYF. CDR3 DNA sequence: TGCGCCAGCAGTCAAAAACGGGGGTCCTTGGTACACACAGATACGCAGTATTTT.

This chain links TRBV28 with TRBJ1-5; 7 nucleotides align to TRBD1. This CDR3 has 14 residues. V was pared by 6 bases and J by 3 bases, with 5 bases of the junction left unmatched. Germline V lookup: CDR1 MDHEN, CDR2 SYDVKM. Written as DNA, the CDR3 is TGTGCCAGCAGACTCACAGGGGCCAATCAGCCCCAGCATTTT. It specifies CASRLTGANQPQHF.

The chain combines TRBV5-1 with TRBJ1-1; D is uncertain. Germline V gene data show CDR1 as SGHRS and CDR2 as YFSETQ. CDR3 length equals 12 residues. Trimming took 0 bases from V and 8 from J, leaving 8 bases between them. This chain's CDR3 is CASSLEPGEAFF. Written as DNA, the CDR3 is TGCGCCAGCAGCTTGGAACCCGGGGAAGCTTTCTTT.

This rearrangement joins TRBV4-3 to TRBJ1-5; no reliable D call. Germline CDR1 LGHNA, CDR2 YSLEER. The CDR3 contains 13 residues. Deletions cut 2 bases from V and 4 bases from J, with 6 bases between. This CDR3 is CASSQWLNQPQHF. The CDR3 DNA follows: TGCGCCAGCAGCCAATGGCTTAATCAGCCCCAGCATTTT.